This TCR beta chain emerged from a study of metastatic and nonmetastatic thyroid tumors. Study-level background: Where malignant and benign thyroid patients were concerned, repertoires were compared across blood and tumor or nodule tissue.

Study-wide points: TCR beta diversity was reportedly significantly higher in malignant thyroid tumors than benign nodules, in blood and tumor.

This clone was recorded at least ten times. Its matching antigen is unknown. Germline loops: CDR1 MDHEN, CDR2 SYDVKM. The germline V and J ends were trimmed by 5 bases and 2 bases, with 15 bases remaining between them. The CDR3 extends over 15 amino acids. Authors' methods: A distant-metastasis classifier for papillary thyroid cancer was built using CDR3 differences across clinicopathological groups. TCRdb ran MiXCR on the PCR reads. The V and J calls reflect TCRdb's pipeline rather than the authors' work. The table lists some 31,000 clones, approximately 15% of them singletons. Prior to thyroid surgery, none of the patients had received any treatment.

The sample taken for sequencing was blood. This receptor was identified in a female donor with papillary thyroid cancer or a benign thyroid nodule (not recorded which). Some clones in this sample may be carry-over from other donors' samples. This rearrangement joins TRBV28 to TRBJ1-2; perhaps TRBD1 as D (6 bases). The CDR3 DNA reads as TGTGCCAGCAGTCCTCAGGGGATTCAGAACTATGGCTACACCTTC. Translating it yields CASSPQGIQNYGYTF.